These 29 T cell receptor beta chains were sequenced from one sample in a study of T-cell reconstitution after alpha-beta-depleted transplantation in children. A library of TCRbeta sequences, prepared with unique molecular identifiers, was generated. TCRdb re-analysed the PCR reads in MiXCR, keeping a single row per CDR3 protein. The table has a few hundred thousand distinct CDR3 sequences, around 9.5% seen once. This specimen was PBMCs from the stem cell graft donor, taken from the stem cell graft. These receptors came from a human donor who donated a stem cell graft to a child with acute lymphoblastic leukemia.

This clonotype has at least ten counts. This rearrangement joins TRBV7-9 to TRBJ1-5, with a possible D match to TRBD1 (6 bases). Trimming cost V 5 bases and J 3 bases, with 20 bases left between them. The CDR3 extends over 17 amino acids. Per germline, CDR1 SEHNR and CDR2 FQNEAQ (reference sequence). In nucleotides, the CDR3 is TGTGCCAGCAGCCTGGCGGGGGGCCGGGGTGACAATCAGCCCCAGCATTTT. This gives the protein CASSLAGGRGDNQPQHF.

V usage is TRBV15 and J usage is TRBJ2-6; D unresolved. Germline-derived CDR1 and CDR2 are LNHNV and YYDKDF (reference sequence). V was trimmed by 5 bases and J by 0 bases, leaving 8 bases between them. This CDR3 region has 15 residues. For the CDR3, the DNA is TGTGCCACCAGCCAGGCAAGCTCTGGGGCCAACGTCCTGACTTTC. It encodes CATSQASSGANVLTF.

The chain carries TRBV20-1 and TRBJ2-7; 7 bases align to TRBD1. The V segment lost 5 bases and the J segment 4 bases; nucleotides outside the gene matches: 11. This CDR3 contains 14 residues. Germline values: CDR1 DFQATT, CDR2 SNEGSKA (reference sequence). The CDR3 nucleotides are TGCAGTGCTGAAGGGGGACAGCCCAAATACGAGCAGTACTTC. It translates to CSAEGGQPKYEQYF.

J is TRBJ1-1 and V is TRBV2; D is ambiguous. The CDR3 totals 12 residues. Germline values: CDR1 SNHLY, CDR2 FYNNEI. The V gene lost 3 bases and the J gene lost 4 bases, with 6 bases spanning the gap. In DNA form, the CDR3 reads TGTGCCAGCAGTGAGGACGCCACTGAAGCTTTCTTT. This codes for CASSEDATEAFF. Looking up the rest from reference TRBV2 and TRBJ1-1 gives the full variable domain: EPEVTQTPSHQVTQMGQEVILRCVPISNHLYFYWYRQILGQKVEFLVSFYNNEISEKSEIFDDQFSVERPDGSNFTLKIRSTKLEDSAMYFCASSEDATEAFFGQGTRLTVV.

This clonotype has just a few counts. The gene calls are TRBV20-1 and TRBJ2-4, with TRBD1 matching over 10 bases. There are 16 residues in the CDR3. J was trimmed by 7 bases and V by 0 bases; bases with no gene match: 9. Germline V gene data show CDR1 as DFQATT and CDR2 as SNEGSKA (reference sequence). CDR3 in amino acids: CSAREGPGQGENIQYF. In DNA, the CDR3 is TGCAGTGCTAGAGAAGGCCCCGGACAGGGGGAGAACATTCAGTACTTC.

This clonotype was seen a few times. The chain links TRBV12-3 or TRBV12-4 to TRBJ1-1, with 8 bases identical to TRBD1. CDR3 size: 13 residues. V shed 7 bases and J 10 bases; nucleotides not matched to a gene: 11. The chain's CDR3 is CASTRTGSIGAFF. In nucleotides, the CDR3 is TGTGCCAGCACCCGGACAGGGTCCATTGGAGCTTTCTTT.

This clonotype occurred many times. This rearrangement joins TRBV7-9 to TRBJ1-2; no clear D gene. This CDR3 is built from 13 residues. The germline V and J ends were trimmed by 0 bases and 6 bases, with 8 bases remaining between them. Germline assignment: CDR1 SEHNR and CDR2 FQNEAQ (reference sequence). The CDR3 region is CASSLAQLNGYTF. CDR3 nucleotide sequence: TGTGCCAGCAGCTTAGCGCAATTGAATGGCTACACCTTC.

This clonotype was counted a few times. The chain employs TRBV4-3 and TRBJ1-1, with no clear D. This CDR3 comprises 14 residues. The V end was cut by 2 bases, the J end by 5 bases, with 12 bases between. Looked up from germline, CDR1 is LGHNA and CDR2 is YSLEER. The CDR3 bases are TGCGCCAGCAGCCAATCTGCCTTGGGAACTGAAGCTTTCTTT. Its translation: CASSQSALGTEAFF.

This clonotype was seen a few times. This chain links TRBV11-1 with TRBJ2-1; D perhaps matches TRBD2 (6 bases). Germline V gives CDR1 SGHAT, CDR2 FQDESV (reference sequence). This CDR3 has 18 residues. Trimming left V 2 bases short and J 4 bases short, with 21 bases between. The CDR3 is CASSLFSAGRFGYNEQFF. In DNA, the CDR3 is TGTGCCAGCAGCTTATTTTCGGCAGGGAGGTTTGGGTACAATGAGCAGTTCTTC.

There are a few counts of this clonotype. This sequence joins TRBV5-1 and TRBJ1-2, with D perhaps matching TRBD1 (6 bases). The CDR3 extends over 15 amino acids. The germline V gene has CDR1 SGHRS and CDR2 YFSETQ. Trimming shortened V by 0 bases and J by 3 bases, and 12 bases separated the two germline ends. The CDR3 loop is CASSLAVGGDYGYTF. The CDR3 DNA reads TGCGCCAGCAGCTTGGCCGTCGGGGGCGACTATGGCTACACCTTC.

At least ten counts were recorded for this clonotype. The rearrangement links TRBV5-1 to TRBJ2-2; tentative D call: TRBD1 (5 bases). The CDR3 runs to 13 residues. Trimming cost V 7 bases and J 13 bases, with 20 bases left between them. CDR1 SGHRS and CDR2 YFSETQ come from the germline V gene. Here the CDR3 DNA reads TGCGCCAGCGGTACTCAACAGGATTTGAGGCTGTTTTTT. As protein: CASGTQQDLRLFF.

This clonotype has ten or more counts. The V call is TRBV27, the J call TRBJ1-4, with 9 bases identical to TRBD1. CDR1 MNHEY and CDR2 SMNVEV come from the germline V gene (reference sequence). CDR3 length equals 18 residues. The trim removed 6 bases at V and 7 bases at J, leaving 18 bases unmatched. CDR3 in amino acids: CASSLHGPDRGMVEKLFF. CDR3 in DNA: TGTGCCAGCAGCCTACATGGTCCGGACAGGGGAATGGTTGAAAAACTGTTTTTT.

This chain uses TRBV15 with TRBJ1-1; D unresolved. The CDR3 has 12 residues. Trimming pared 0 bases from V and 6 bases from J, leaving 5 bases between. The germline CDR1 and CDR2 sequences are LNHNV and YYDKDF (reference sequence). The CDR3 coding sequence is TGTGCCACCAGCAGAGAGTTGTCTGAAGCTTTCTTT. This encodes CATSRELSEAFF.

This clonotype has a count of ten or more. The chain links TRBV18 to TRBJ2-5, with D hard to call. The germline CDR1 and CDR2 sequences are KGHSH and LQKENI. V was pared by 2 bases and J by 5 bases, with 9 bases between. The CDR3 spans 13 residues. The CDR3 protein is CASSPETKETQYF. The CDR3 bases are TGTGCCAGCTCACCAGAGACCAAGGAGACCCAGTACTTC.

This clonotype has a count of ten or more. This rearrangement joins TRBV7-9 to TRBJ2-7; D is undetermined. The CDR3 extends over 12 amino acids. Germline V gene data show CDR1 as SEHNR and CDR2 as FQNEAQ (reference sequence). V shed 3 bases and J shed 3 bases, with 6 bases lying between them. CDR3 loop: CASSFDNYEQYF. The CDR3 DNA follows: TGTGCCAGCAGCTTCGACAACTACGAGCAGTACTTC.

This clonotype was recorded many times. This rearrangement joins TRBV20-1 to TRBJ1-1; D is ambiguous. From germline, CDR1 is DFQATT and CDR2 SNEGSKA (reference sequence). With 7 bases removed from V and 1 base from J, the gap between germline ends came to 7 bases. This CDR3 is 11 amino acids long. This chain's CDR3 is CSVMKNTEAFF. Written as DNA, the CDR3 is TGCAGTGTTATGAAGAACACTGAAGCTTTCTTT.

This chain joins TRBV7-2 and TRBJ2-3, with D possibly being TRBD2 (6 bases). In germline, CDR1 is SGHTA, CDR2 FQGNSA. The germline V and J ends were trimmed by 1 base and 3 bases, with 23 bases remaining between them. The CDR3 extends over 19 amino acids. As DNA, the CDR3 is TGTGCCAGCAGCTTAGTCGCGGGGCGCCCGTATAGAGGAACAGATACGCAGTATTTT. It codes for CASSLVAGRPYRGTDTQYF.

This clonotype was found a few times. This chain links TRBV5-1 with TRBJ2-7; D gene ambiguous. The CDR3 loop spans 14 amino acids. V gave up 0 bases and J gave up 2 bases, with 9 bases separating them. The germline V gene has CDR1 SGHRS and CDR2 YFSETQ. This chain's CDR3 is CASSLDSEAYEQYF. DNA of the CDR3: TGCGCCAGCAGCTTGGACAGTGAAGCCTACGAGCAGTACTTC.

The sample holds many counts of this clonotype. Here the CDR3 DNA reads TGCAGCGTTCGCGGGACGGCACTCGGGGGGGAGCTGTTTTTT. Translated: CSVRGTALGGELFF. The chain employs TRBV29-1 and TRBJ2-2; D is possibly TRBD2 (6 bases). V lost 5 bases to trimming and J lost 8 bases, with 18 bases between them. CDR1 and CDR2 from the germline V gene are SQVTM and ANQGSEA. CDR3 size: 14 residues.

This clonotype came up many times. V usage is TRBV15 and J usage is TRBJ2-2, with 9 bases matching TRBD2. There are 14 residues in the CDR3. After removal of 3 bases from V and 10 bases from J, the junction contained 6 bases not matched to a gene. Germline CDR1 is LNHNV and CDR2 is YYDKDF (reference sequence). CDR3 loop: CATSSPGLAEELFF. DNA for the CDR3: TGTGCCACCAGCAGCCCGGGACTAGCCGAGGAGCTGTTTTTT.

This clonotype was seen only a few times. Lacking the conserved final phenylalanine or tryptophan, this CDR3 likely reflects a read error. The DNA is omitted, as the CDR3 cannot be located on it reliably, and the CDR3 follows TCRdb's listing. The J gene is TRBJ2-3, the V gene TRBV20-1; TRBD2 reflects the table's D call only, with no check against the DNA. The CDR3 numbers 11 amino acids, ends counted. The V gene's germline CDR1 is DFQATT and CDR2 SNEGSKA (reference sequence). The CDR3 loop is CSAPPRGNTDI.

The J gene is TRBJ2-5, the V gene TRBV29-1; 12 bases align to TRBD1. The CDR3 has 15 residues. Looked up from germline, CDR1 is SQVTM and CDR2 is ANQGSEA. V gave up 6 bases and J gave up 5 bases; unmatched junction bases: 10. CDR3 DNA: TGCAGCGTCGAGGGGGGACAGGGGGCGCGGGAGACCCAGTACTTC. Translating gives CSVEGGQGARETQYF.

A few counts support this clonotype. The chain carries TRBV4-3 and TRBJ2-3; 11 bases align to TRBD2. Germline trimming cut 1 base from V and 5 bases from J; bases unmatched to any gene: 5. The CDR3 consists of 16 residues. Germline V gives CDR1 LGHNA, CDR2 YSLEER. The DNA for the CDR3 is TGCGCCAGCAGCCAAGTAGCGGGGGGGCCCGGAGATACGCAGTATTTT. Its protein is CASSQVAGGPGDTQYF.

This clonotype was detected many times. V and J are TRBV12-3 or TRBV12-4 and TRBJ2-7; the D is unclear. Trimming shortened V by 2 bases and J by 1 base, and 3 bases separated the two germline ends. The CDR3 contains 12 residues. The CDR3 is CASSLPSYEQYF. CDR3 nucleotides: TGTGCCAGCAGTTTACCTTCCTACGAGCAGTACTTC.

This clonotype has just a few counts. The chain joins TRBV24-1 to TRBJ2-7; a weak D match, TRBD2 (5 bases). CDR3 length equals 15 residues. V gave up 2 bases and J gave up 3 bases, with 13 bases separating them. From germline, CDR1 is KGHDR and CDR2 SFDVKD. CDR3 DNA: TGTGCCACCAGTGATTCACCCGGGGATGGCTACGAGCAGTACTTC. As protein: CATSDSPGDGYEQYF.

The chain combines TRBV7-9 with TRBJ1-1, with 7 nucleotides matching TRBD1. CDR1 is SEHNR, CDR2 FQNEAQ, per germline (reference sequence). The CDR3 contains 13 residues. V dropped 5 bases and J dropped 5; count of bases not matched to a gene: 5. CDR3 sequence reads: CASSITGETEAFF. In DNA, the CDR3 is TGTGCCAGCAGCATTACAGGGGAAACTGAAGCTTTCTTT. Together with reference TRBV7-9 and TRBJ1-1, the CDR3 gives the full variable domain: DTGVSQNPRHKITKRGQNVTFRCDPISEHNRLYWYRQTLGQGPEFLTYFQNEAQLEKSRLLSDRFSAERPKGSFSTLEIQRTEQGDSAMYLCASSITGETEAFFGQGTRLTVV.

The V and J genes are TRBV5-4 and TRBJ2-4; 8 bases match TRBD1. The CDR3 contains 16 residues. Unmatched junction bases numbered 11, after V lost 4 bases and J lost 5 bases. Per germline, CDR1 SGHNT and CDR2 YYREEE (reference sequence). CDR3 DNA sequence: TGTGCCAGCAGCCGCGCATTGGCGGACAGGGAAAACATTCAGTACTTC. Its protein is CASSRALADRENIQYF.

This clonotype was recorded a few times. This chain connects TRBV12-3 or TRBV12-4 to TRBJ2-5, with 7 nucleotides matching TRBD1. The V and J ends lost 2 bases and 3 bases, in that order; junction bases with no gene match: 6. CDR3 length: 15 residues. The DNA for the CDR3 is TGTGCCAGCAGTTTACGGGACAGCTCTAAAGAGACCCAGTACTTC. Its protein is CASSLRDSSKETQYF.

This clonotype was seen repeatedly, ten times or more. V is TRBV6-4 and J is TRBJ2-6, with D possibly matching TRBD2 (5 bases). Trimming shortened V by 3 bases and J by 0 bases, and 6 bases separated the two germline ends. The V gene's germline CDR1 is MRHNA and CDR2 SNTAGT. CDR3 length: 15 amino acids. This CDR3 reads CASSEGSSGANVLTF. CDR3 in DNA: TGTGCCAGCAGTGAAGGGAGCTCTGGGGCCAACGTCCTGACTTTC.